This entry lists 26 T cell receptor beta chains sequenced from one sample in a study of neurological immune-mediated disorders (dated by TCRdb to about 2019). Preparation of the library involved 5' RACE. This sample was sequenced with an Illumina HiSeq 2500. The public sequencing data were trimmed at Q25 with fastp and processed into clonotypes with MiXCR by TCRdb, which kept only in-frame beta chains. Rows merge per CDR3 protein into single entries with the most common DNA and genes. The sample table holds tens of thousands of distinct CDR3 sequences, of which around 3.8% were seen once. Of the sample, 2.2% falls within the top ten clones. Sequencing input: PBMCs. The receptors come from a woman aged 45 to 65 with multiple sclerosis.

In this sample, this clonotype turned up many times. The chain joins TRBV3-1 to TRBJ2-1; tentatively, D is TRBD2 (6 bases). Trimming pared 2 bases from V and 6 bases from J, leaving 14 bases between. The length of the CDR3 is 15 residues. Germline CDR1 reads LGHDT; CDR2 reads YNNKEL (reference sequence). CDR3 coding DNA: TGTGCCAGCAGCCAATCGGGACTCTCGGTCAATGAGCAGTTCTTC. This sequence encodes CASSQSGLSVNEQFF.

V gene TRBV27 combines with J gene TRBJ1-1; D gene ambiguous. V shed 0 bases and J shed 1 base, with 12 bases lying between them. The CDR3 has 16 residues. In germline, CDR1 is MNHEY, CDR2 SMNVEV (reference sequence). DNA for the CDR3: TGTGCCAGCAGTTTATCAATAGGGCAGGAGAACACTGAAGCTTTCTTT. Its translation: CASSLSIGQENTEAFF.

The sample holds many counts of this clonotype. The chain's CDR3 is CATSRDFLESGANVLTF. The CDR3 DNA reads TGTGCCACCAGCAGAGACTTTCTCGAATCTGGGGCCAACGTCCTGACTTTC. V and J are TRBV15 and TRBJ2-6; unclear D gene. The V and J ends lost 0 bases and 1 base respectively, with 10 bases between them. Germline assignment: CDR1 LNHNV and CDR2 YYDKDF (reference sequence). This CDR3 comprises 17 residues.

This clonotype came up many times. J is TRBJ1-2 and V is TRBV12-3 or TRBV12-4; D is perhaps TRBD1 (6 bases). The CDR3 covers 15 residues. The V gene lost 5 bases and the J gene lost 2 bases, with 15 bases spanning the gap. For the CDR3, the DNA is TGTGCCAGCAGTCCCCCGAACAGGGTGAACTATGGCTACACCTTC. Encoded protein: CASSPPNRVNYGYTF.

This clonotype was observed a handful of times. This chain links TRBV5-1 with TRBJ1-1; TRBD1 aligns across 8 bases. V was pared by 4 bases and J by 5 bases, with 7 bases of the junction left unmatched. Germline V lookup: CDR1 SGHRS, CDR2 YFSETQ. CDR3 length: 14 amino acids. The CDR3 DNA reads TGCGCCAGCAGCATCGGACAGGGAGAAACTGAAGCTTTCTTT. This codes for CASSIGQGETEAFF.

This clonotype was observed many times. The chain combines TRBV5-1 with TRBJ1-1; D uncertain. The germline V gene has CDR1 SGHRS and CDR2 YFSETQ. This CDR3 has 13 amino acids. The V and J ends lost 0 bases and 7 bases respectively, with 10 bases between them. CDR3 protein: CASSLAGYREAFF. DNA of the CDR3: TGCGCCAGCAGCTTGGCGGGGTACCGTGAAGCTTTCTTT.

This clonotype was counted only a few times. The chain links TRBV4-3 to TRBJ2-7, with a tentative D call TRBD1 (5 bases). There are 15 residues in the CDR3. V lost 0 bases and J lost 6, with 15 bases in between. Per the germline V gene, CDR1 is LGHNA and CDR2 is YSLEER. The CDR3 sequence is CASSQDFTSRGEQYF. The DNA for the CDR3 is TGCGCCAGCAGCCAAGATTTTACCTCTAGGGGCGAGCAGTACTTC.

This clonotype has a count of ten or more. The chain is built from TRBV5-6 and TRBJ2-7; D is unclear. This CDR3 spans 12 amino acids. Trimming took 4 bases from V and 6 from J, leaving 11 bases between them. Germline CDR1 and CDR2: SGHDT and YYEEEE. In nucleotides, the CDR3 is TGTGCCAGCAGCGCATCGAGGTTCGAGCAGTACTTC. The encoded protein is CASSASRFEQYF.

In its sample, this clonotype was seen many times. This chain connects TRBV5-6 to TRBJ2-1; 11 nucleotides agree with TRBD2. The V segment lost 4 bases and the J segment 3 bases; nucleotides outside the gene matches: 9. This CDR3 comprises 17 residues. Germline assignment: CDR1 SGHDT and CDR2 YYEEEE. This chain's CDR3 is CASSPISGTSGYNEQFF. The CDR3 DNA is TGTGCCAGCAGCCCAATCTCCGGGACTAGCGGCTACAATGAGCAGTTCTTC.

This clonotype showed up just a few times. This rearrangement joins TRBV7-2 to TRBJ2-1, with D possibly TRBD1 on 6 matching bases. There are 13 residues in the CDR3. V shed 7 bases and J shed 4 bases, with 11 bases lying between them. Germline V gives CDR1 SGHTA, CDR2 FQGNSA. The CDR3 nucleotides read TGTGCCAGCACCGAGAGGGGGTACAATGAGCAGTTCTTC. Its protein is CASTERGYNEQFF.

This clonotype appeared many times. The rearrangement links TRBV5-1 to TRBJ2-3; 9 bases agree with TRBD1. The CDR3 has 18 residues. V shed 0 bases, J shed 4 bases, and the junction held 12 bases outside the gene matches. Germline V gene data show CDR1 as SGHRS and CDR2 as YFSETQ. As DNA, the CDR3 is TGCGCCAGCAGCTTGGCCTACAGGGGGCGTCACATCGCAGATACGCAGTATTTT. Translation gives CASSLAYRGRHIADTQYF.

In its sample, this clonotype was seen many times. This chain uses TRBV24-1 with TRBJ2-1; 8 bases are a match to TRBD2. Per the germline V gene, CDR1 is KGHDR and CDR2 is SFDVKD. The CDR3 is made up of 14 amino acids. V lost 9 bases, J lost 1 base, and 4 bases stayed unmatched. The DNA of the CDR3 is TGTGCCACCGGTATAGCGGGATCCTACAATGAGCAGTTCTTC. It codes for CATGIAGSYNEQFF.

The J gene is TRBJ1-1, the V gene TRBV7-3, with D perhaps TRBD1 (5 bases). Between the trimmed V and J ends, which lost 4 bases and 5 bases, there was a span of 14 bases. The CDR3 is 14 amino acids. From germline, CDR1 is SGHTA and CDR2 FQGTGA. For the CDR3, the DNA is TGTGCCAGCAGCTCCCAGGGACCTGGGACTGAAGCTTTCTTT. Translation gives CASSSQGPGTEAFF.

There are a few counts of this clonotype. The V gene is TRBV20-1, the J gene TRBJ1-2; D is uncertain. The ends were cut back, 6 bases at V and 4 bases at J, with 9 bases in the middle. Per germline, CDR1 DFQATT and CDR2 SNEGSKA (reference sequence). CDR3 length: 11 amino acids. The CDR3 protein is CSASPSYGYTF. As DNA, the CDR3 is TGCAGTGCGTCCCCTTCCTATGGCTACACCTTC.

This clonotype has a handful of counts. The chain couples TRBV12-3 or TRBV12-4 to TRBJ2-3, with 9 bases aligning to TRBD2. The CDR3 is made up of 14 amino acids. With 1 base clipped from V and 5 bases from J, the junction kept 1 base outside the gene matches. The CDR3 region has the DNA TGTGCCAGCAGTTTAGAACTAGCGGGAGATACGCAGTATTTT. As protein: CASSLELAGDTQYF.

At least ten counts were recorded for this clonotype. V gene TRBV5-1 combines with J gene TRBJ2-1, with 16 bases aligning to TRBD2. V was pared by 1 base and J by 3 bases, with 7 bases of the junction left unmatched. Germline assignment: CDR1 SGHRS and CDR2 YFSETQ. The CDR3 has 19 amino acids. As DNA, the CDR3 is TGCGCCAGCAGCTTGCCCGGGACTAGCGGGAGGGCCAGCTACAATGAGCAGTTCTTC. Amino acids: CASSLPGTSGRASYNEQFF. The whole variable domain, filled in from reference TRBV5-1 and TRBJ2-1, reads KAGVTQTPRYLIKTRGQQVTLSCSPISGHRSVSWYQQTPGQGLQFLFEYFSETQRNKGNFPGRFSGRQFSNSRSEMNVSTLELGDSALYLCASSLPGTSGRASYNEQFFGPGTRLTVL.

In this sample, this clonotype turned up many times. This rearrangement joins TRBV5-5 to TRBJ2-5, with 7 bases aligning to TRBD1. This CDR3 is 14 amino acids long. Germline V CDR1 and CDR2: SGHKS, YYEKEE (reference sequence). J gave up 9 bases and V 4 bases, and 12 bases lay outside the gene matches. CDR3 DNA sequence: TGTGCCAGCAGCCCCCCGGGACAGCTCACGGCCCAGTACTTC. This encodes CASSPPGQLTAQYF.

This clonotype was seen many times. The CDR3 loop is CASSPRQGAGNTIYF. CDR3 bases: TGTGCCAGCAGCCCTCGACAGGGGGCCGGAAACACCATATATTTT. The chain has TRBV4-2 and TRBJ1-3, with 10 bases aligning to TRBD1. The CDR3 has 15 residues. V was pared by 4 bases and J by 4 bases, with 4 bases of the junction left unmatched. CDR1 LGHNA and CDR2 YNFKEQ come from the germline V gene.

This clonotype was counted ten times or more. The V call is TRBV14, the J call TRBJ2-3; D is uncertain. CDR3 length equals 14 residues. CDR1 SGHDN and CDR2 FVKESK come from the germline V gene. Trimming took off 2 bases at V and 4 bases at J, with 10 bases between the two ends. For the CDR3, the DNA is TGTGCCAGCAGCCAAAAGGTGATACCAGATACGCAGTATTTT. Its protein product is CASSQKVIPDTQYF.

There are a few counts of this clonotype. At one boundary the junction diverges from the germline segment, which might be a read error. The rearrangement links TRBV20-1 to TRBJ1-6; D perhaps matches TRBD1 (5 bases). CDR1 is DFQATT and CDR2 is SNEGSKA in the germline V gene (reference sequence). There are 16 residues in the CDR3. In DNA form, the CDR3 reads TGCAGTGCTAGAGACCAGGGACGGAGGAATAATTCACCCCTCAACTTT. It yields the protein CSARDQGRRNNSPLNF.

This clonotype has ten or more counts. The CDR3 DNA follows: TGTGCCAGCAGCCCCCGTCCGGGCACTGAAGCTTTCTTT. It is translated as CASSPRPGTEAFF. The chain employs TRBV3-1 and TRBJ1-1; D ambiguous. Deletions cut 4 bases from V and 4 bases from J, with 10 bases between. The CDR3 covers 13 residues. Germline CDR1 and CDR2: LGHDT and YNNKEL (reference sequence).

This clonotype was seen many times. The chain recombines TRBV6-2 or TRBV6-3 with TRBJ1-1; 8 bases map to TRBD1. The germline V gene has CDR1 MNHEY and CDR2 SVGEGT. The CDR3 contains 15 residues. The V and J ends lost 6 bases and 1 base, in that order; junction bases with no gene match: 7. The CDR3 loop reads CASRSLGQGNTEAFF. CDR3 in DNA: TGTGCCAGCAGATCTCTTGGACAGGGGAACACTGAAGCTTTCTTT.

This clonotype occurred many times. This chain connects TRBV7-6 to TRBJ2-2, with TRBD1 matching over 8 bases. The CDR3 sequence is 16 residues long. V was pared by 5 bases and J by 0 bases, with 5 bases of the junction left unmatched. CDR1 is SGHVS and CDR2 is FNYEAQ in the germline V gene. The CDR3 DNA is TGTGCCAGCAGCGCCCGACAGGGGTCGAACACCGGGGAGCTGTTTTTT. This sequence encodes CASSARQGSNTGELFF.

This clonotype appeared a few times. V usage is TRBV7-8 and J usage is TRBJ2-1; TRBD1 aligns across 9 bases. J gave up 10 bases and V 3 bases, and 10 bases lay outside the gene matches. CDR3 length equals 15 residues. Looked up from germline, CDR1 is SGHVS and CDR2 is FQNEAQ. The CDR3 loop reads CASSLPGQGIVEQFF. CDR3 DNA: TGTGCCAGCAGCTTGCCGGGACAGGGAATCGTCGAGCAGTTCTTC. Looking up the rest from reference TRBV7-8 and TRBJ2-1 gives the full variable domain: GAGVSQSPRYKVAKRGQDVALRCDPISGHVSLFWYQQALGQGPEFLTYFQNEAQLDKSGLPSDRFFAERPEGSVSTLKIQRTQQEDSAVYLCASSLPGQGIVEQFFGPGTRLTVL.

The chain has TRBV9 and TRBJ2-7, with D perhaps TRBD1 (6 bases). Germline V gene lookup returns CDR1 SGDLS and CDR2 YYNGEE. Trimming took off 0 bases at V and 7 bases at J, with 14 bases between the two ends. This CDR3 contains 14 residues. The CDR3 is CASSVGYREKEQYF. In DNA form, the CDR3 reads TGTGCCAGCAGCGTAGGGTACAGGGAGAAAGAGCAGTACTTC.

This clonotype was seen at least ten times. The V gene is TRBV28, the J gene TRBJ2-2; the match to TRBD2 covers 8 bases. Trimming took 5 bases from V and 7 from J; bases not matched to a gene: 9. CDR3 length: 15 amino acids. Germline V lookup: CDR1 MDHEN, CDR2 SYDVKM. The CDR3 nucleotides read TGTGCCAGCAGTCCTTTGGCGGGGGGCATCGGGGAGCTGTTTTTT. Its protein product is CASSPLAGGIGELFF.